This T cell receptor beta chain stems from a study of blood T cell repertoires in COVID-19. Across the study: From T cells, B-cell-depleted T cells, or PBMCs came the material, which was cDNA or gDNA.

As handled by the study authors: Nucleated cell number was recorded as an estimate derived from reference gene primer amplification. The method was immunoSEQ multiplex PCR; TCRdb's version includes in-frame clones alone and lacks a portion of them. V, J and clone size are taken as reported in that table, and D and trimming were inferred from the DNA itself. The data hold 300,000 to 400,000 clones, with more than 75% observed a single time. Trimming removed 2 bases from V and 7 bases from J; junction bases left unmatched: 5. Germline CDR1 GTSNPN, CDR2 SVGIG (reference sequence). The length of the CDR3 is 14 residues. Categorization into cohorts depended on clinical history that participants reported.

The sample consisted of PBMCs or T cells enriched from blood (not recorded which). The receptor was isolated from a woman in her twenties or thirties with acute COVID-19. V usage is TRBV30 and J usage is TRBJ2-4, with TRBD1 matching 10 bases. CDR3 coding DNA: TGTGCCTGGAGTACGGGACAGGGGAGGAACATTCAGTACTTC. Amino acids: CAWSTGQGRNIQYF.